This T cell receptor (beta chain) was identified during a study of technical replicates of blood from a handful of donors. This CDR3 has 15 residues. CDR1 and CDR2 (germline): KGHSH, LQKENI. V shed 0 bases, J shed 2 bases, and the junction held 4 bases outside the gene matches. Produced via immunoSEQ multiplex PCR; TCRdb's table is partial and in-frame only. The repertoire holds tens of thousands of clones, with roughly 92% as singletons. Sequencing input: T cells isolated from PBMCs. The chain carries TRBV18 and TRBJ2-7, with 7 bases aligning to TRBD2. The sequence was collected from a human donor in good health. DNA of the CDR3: TGTGCCAGCTCACCACCAGCTAGCGGTACCTACGAGCAGTACTTC. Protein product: CASSPPASGTYEQYF.